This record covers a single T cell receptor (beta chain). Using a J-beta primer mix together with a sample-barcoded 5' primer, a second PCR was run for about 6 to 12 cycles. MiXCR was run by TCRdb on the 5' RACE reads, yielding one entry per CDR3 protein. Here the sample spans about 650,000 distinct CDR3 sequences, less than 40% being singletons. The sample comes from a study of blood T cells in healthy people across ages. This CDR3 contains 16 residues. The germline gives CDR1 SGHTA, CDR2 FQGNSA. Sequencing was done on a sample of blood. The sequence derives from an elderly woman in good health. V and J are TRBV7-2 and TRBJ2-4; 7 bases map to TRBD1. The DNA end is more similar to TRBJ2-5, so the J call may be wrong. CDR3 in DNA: TGTGCCAGCAGTTTACCCCCGGTGACAGGGTACGAGACCCAGTACTTC. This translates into CASSLPPVTGYETQYF.